What follows is one TCR beta chain and its context. Its antigen is not identified. The data originate from a study of shared clonotypes between healthy human individuals. CDR3 length: 15 residues. Trimming removed 1 base at V and 2 bases at J, with 9 bases between. Germline V CDR1 and CDR2: SGHVS, FNYEAQ. Deep-level running was used for the assay. Data came from immunoSEQ multiplex PCR; TCRdb stores just in-frame clones and leaves some out. This table holds about 2.3 million clones, approximately 90% found once. The study, taken as a whole, reports: Clonotype sharing across a few donors was observed for around 5% of naive CD4 clonotypes. Clonotypes which were not shared had lower generation probabilities than clonotypes that all four donors shared.

The clonotype was recovered from a man between 18 and 29 years old in good health. Some clones in this sample may be carry-over from other donors' samples. The sample consisted of naive CD4+ T cells from PBMCs. Subset noted: CD45RA+ positively selected. This chain links TRBV7-6 with TRBJ1-5; no clear D. CDR3 amino acids: CASSLGDGRNQPQHF. Written as DNA, the CDR3 is TGTGCCAGCAGCTTAGGTGACGGCCGCAATCAGCCCCAGCATTTT.